The 4 T cell receptor beta chains in this list originate from one sample, sequenced in a study of blood T cells in healthy people across ages. Alongside a J-beta primer mix, a sample-barcoded 5' primer served in a second PCR lasting roughly 6 to 12 cycles. TCRdb fed the 5' RACE reads into MiXCR, producing one record per CDR3 protein. The table includes 1,800,000 or so distinct CDR3 sequences, around 40% detected once. The sequenced sample consisted of blood. These receptors came from a human donor in good health.

This clonotype was seen a few times. The J gene is TRBJ2-1, the V gene TRBV7-2; D is undetermined. In germline, CDR1 is SGHTA, CDR2 FQGNSA. This CDR3 is 14 amino acids long. Trimming left V 3 bases short and J 4 bases short, with 10 bases between. The CDR3 protein is CASSFLHSYNEQFF. DNA for the CDR3: TGTGCCAGCAGCTTCTTACACAGTTACAATGAGCAGTTCTTC. The full variable domain, in which reference TRBV7-2 and TRBJ2-1 provide the parts outside the CDR3, is GAGVSQSPSNKVTEKGKDVELRCDPISGHTALYWYRQSLGQGLEFLIYFQGNSAPDKSGLPSDRFSAERTGGSVSTLTIQRTQQEDSAVYLCASSFLHSYNEQFFGPGTRLTVL.

This clonotype was recorded a few times. The CDR3 bases are TGTGCCAGCAGCTTGGTTGAAACCGGGGGGGATGAAAAACTGTTTTTT. It encodes CASSLVETGGDEKLFF. V and J are TRBV5-6 and TRBJ1-4; maybe TRBD1 (5 bases). The CDR3 consists of 16 residues. The V gene's germline CDR1 is SGHDT and CDR2 YYEEEE. V lost 0 bases, J lost 6 bases, and 15 bases lay in between.

This chain links TRBV6-2 or TRBV6-3 with TRBJ1-4, with a possible D match to TRBD1 (5 bases). The CDR3 totals 14 residues. V was pared by 8 bases and J by 7 bases, with 17 bases between. CDR1 MNHEY and CDR2 SVGEGT come from the germline V gene. The CDR3 nucleotides read TGTGCCAGCTCCGTTCCCTCAGGGATTGAAAAACTGTTTTTT. Amino acid sequence: CASSVPSGIEKLFF.

Details on this clonotype: This may stem from a read error, because a much larger clone lies one nucleotide away. The chain joins TRBV6-5 to TRBJ2-4; TRBD2 might be the D (6 bases). The ends were cut back, 8 bases at V and 9 bases at J, with 17 bases in the middle. CDR1 is MNHEY, CDR2 SVGAGI, per germline. This CDR3 has 13 residues. The CDR3 reads CASRRGMESIQYF. The CDR3 DNA reads as TGTGCCAGCCGTCGGGGGATGGAAAGCATTCAGTACTTC.